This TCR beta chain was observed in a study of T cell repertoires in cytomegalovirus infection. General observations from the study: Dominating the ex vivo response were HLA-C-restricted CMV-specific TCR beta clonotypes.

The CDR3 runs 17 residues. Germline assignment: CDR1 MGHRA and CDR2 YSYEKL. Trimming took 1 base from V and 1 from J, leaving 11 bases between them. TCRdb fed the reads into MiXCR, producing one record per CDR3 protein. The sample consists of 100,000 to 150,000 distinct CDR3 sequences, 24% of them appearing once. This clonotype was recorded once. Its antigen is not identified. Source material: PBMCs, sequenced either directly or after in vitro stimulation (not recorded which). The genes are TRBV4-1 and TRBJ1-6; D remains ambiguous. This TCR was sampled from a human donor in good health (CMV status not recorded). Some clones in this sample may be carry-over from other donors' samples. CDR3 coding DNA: TGCGCCAGCAGCCAAGTAAGGGCAGGATCCTATAATTCACCCCTCCACTTT. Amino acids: CASSQVRAGSYNSPLHF.